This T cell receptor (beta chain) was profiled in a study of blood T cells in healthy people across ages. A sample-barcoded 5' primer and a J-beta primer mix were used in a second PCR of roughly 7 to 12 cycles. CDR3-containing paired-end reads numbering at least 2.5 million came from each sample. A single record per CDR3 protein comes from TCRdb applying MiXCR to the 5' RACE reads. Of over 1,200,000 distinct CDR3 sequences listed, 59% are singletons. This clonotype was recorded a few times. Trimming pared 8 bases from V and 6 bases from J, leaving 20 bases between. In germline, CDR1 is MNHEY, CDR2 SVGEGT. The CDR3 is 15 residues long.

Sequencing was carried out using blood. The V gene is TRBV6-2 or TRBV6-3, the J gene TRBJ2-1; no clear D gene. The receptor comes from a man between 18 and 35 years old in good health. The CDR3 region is CASGYPPGHFNEQFF. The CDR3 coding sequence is TGTGCCAGCGGCTATCCACCGGGCCACTTCAATGAGCAGTTCTTC.